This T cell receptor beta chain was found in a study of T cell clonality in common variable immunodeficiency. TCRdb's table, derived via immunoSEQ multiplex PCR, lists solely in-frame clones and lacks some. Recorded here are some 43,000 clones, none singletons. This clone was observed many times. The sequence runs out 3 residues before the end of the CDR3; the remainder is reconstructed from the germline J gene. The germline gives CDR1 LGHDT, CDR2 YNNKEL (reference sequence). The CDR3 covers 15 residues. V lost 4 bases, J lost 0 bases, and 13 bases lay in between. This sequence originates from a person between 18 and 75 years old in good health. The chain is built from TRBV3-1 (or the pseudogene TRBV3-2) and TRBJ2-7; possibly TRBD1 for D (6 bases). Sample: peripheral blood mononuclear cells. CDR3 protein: CASSLGTPVSYEQYF. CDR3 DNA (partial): TGTGCCAGCAGCCTTGGGACACCCGTCTCCTACGAG.